Presented here are 11 T cell receptor beta chains from one specimen sequenced in a study of graft-versus-host responses after intestinal transplantation (dated by TCRdb to the early 2020s). Library prep was done by the immunoSEQ multiplex PCR assay. TCRdb stores this immuneACCESS table with in-frame sequences only. Part of the clones is absent; in the studies checked, under half of the shortfall reflects unresolved V genes, and no reason is known for the rest. The sample table lists tens of thousands of clones, roughly 90% of them with a count of one. Roughly 0.31% of the sample belongs to the ten largest clones. In the paper's terms, the time point label means: cells obtained before transplantation from donor or recipient. For these TCRs, the target antigens are not known. The input for sequencing was unstimulated CD4+ T cells sorted from spleen or lymph node cells, taken before intestinal transplant. These receptors were obtained from a human donor who received an intestinal transplant.

A single count supports this clone. The gene calls are TRBV4-2 and TRBJ2-5; no reliable D call. The germline V and J ends were trimmed by 2 bases and 5 bases, with 6 bases remaining between them. Germline-derived CDR1 and CDR2 are LGHNA and YNFKEQ. The CDR3 spans 12 residues. In DNA, the CDR3 is TGTGCCAGCAGCCAAAGTTGGGAGACCCAGTACTTC. Amino acids: CASSQSWETQYF.

This clone was detected once. This rearrangement joins TRBV6-1 to TRBJ1-2, with a possible D match to TRBD1 (5 bases). V dropped 2 bases and J dropped 3 bases, with 13 bases sitting between them. CDR3 length: 15 residues. Germline lookup yields CDR1 MNHNS and CDR2 SASEGT. The CDR3: CASSELLDSYYGYTF. For the CDR3, the DNA is TGTGCCAGCAGTGAACTACTCGACAGCTACTATGGCTACACCTTC.

The rearrangement links TRBV19 to TRBJ1-5; D may be TRBD1 (5 bases). Germline values: CDR1 LNHDA, CDR2 SQIVND (reference sequence). This CDR3 has 13 amino acids. Trimming took 6 bases from V and 0 from J, leaving 6 bases between them. DNA of the CDR3: TGTGCCAGTAGGGGACCTAGCAATCAGCCCCAGCATTTT. It is translated as CASRGPSNQPQHF.

This chain uses TRBV18 with TRBJ2-5, with D perhaps TRBD2 (6 bases). V was cut by 0 bases and J by 1 base, with 9 bases left in between. This CDR3 has 15 amino acids. Germline CDR1 reads KGHSH; CDR2 reads LQKENI. This CDR3 reads CASSPPEGFQETQYF. The CDR3 DNA reads as TGTGCCAGCTCACCACCGGAGGGGTTCCAAGAGACCCAGTACTTC.

This chain links TRBV28 with TRBJ2-7; 9 bases are a match to TRBD2. Germline V gene data show CDR1 as MDHEN and CDR2 as SYDVKM. The ends lost 2 bases at V and 4 bases at J; junction bases unmatched: 6. There are 15 residues in the CDR3. The CDR3 reads CASSLRSGRGYEQYF. The CDR3 region has the DNA TGTGCCAGCAGTTTACGTAGCGGGAGAGGGTACGAGCAGTACTTC.

The rearrangement links TRBV5-1 to TRBJ2-5, with 15 bases that match TRBD2. The V segment lost 4 bases and the J segment 5 bases; nucleotides outside the gene matches: 3. Germline V gives CDR1 SGHRS, CDR2 YFSETQ. This CDR3 is 15 amino acids long. The DNA for the CDR3 is TGCGCCAGCAGCGGACTAGCGGGAGGGTGGGAGACCCAGTACTTC. Its protein is CASSGLAGGWETQYF. Variable domain in full (rest from reference TRBV5-1 and TRBJ2-5): KAGVTQTPRYLIKTRGQQVTLSCSPISGHRSVSWYQQTPGQGLQFLFEYFSETQRNKGNFPGRFSGRQFSNSRSEMNVSTLELGDSALYLCASSGLAGGWETQYFGPGTRLLVL.

Written as DNA, the CDR3 is TGTGCCAGCAGTTTATTGGCTAGCGGGAGAGGGACAGATACGCAGTATTTT. It translates to CASSLLASGRGTDTQYF. The chain couples TRBV28 to TRBJ2-3, with 10 nucleotides matching TRBD2. The CDR3 contains 17 residues. J was trimmed by 3 bases and V by 1 base; bases with no gene match: 7. Germline V gene lookup returns CDR1 MDHEN and CDR2 SYDVKM. Supplemented by reference TRBV28 and TRBJ2-3, the full variable domain reads DVKVTQSSRYLVKRTGEKVFLECVQDMDHENMFWYRQDPGLGLRLIYFSYDVKMKEKGDIPEGYSVSREKKERFSLILESASTNQTSMYLCASSLLASGRGTDTQYFGPGTRLTVL.

J is TRBJ1-5 and V is TRBV6-5; 10 nucleotides agree with TRBD1. Germline lookup yields CDR1 MNHEY and CDR2 SVGAGI. Trimming took 2 bases from V and 2 from J; bases not matched to a gene: 0. The CDR3 is made up of 15 amino acids. CDR3 sequence: CASSYGTGGNQPQHF. The DNA of the CDR3 is TGTGCCAGCAGTTACGGGACAGGGGGCAATCAGCCCCAGCATTTT.

This chain joins TRBV30 and TRBJ1-2; 7 nucleotides agree with TRBD1. Trimming cost V 5 bases and J 7 bases; bases outside gene matches: 13. The germline V gene has CDR1 GTSNPN and CDR2 SVGIG (reference sequence). This CDR3 is built from 14 residues. CDR3 in DNA: TGTGCCTGGGGCCCGAGACAGGGCACGAGTGGCTACACCTTC. It codes for CAWGPRQGTSGYTF. The variable domain in full, completed from reference TRBV30 and TRBJ1-2, reads SQTIHQWPATLVQPVGSPLSLECTVEGTSNPNLYWYRQAAGRGLQLLFYSVGIGQISSEVPQNLSASRPQDRQFILSSKKLLLSDSGFYLCAWGPRQGTSGYTFGSGTRLTVV.

The gene calls are TRBV6-6 and TRBJ2-6, with 7 bases lining up with TRBD2. The trim removed 6 bases at V and 1 base at J, leaving 3 bases unmatched. The CDR3 loop spans 15 amino acids. CDR1 MNHNY and CDR2 SVGAGI come from the germline V gene (reference sequence). CDR3 sequence: CASRGGSSGANVLTF. DNA for the CDR3: TGTGCCAGCAGGGGGGGGTCATCTGGGGCCAACGTCCTGACTTTC.

CDR3 loop: CASSLGLGWDEQYF. The DNA of the CDR3 is TGCGCCAGCAGCTTAGGGCTGGGATGGGACGAGCAGTACTTC. The chain joins TRBV5-1 to TRBJ2-7; D gene ambiguous. V was clipped by 2 bases and J by 5 bases, with 14 bases between them. Germline V gene lookup returns CDR1 SGHRS and CDR2 YFSETQ. The CDR3 runs to 14 residues. Supplemented by reference TRBV5-1 and TRBJ2-7, the full variable domain reads KAGVTQTPRYLIKTRGQQVTLSCSPISGHRSVSWYQQTPGQGLQFLFEYFSETQRNKGNFPGRFSGRQFSNSRSEMNVSTLELGDSALYLCASSLGLGWDEQYFGPGTRLTVT.